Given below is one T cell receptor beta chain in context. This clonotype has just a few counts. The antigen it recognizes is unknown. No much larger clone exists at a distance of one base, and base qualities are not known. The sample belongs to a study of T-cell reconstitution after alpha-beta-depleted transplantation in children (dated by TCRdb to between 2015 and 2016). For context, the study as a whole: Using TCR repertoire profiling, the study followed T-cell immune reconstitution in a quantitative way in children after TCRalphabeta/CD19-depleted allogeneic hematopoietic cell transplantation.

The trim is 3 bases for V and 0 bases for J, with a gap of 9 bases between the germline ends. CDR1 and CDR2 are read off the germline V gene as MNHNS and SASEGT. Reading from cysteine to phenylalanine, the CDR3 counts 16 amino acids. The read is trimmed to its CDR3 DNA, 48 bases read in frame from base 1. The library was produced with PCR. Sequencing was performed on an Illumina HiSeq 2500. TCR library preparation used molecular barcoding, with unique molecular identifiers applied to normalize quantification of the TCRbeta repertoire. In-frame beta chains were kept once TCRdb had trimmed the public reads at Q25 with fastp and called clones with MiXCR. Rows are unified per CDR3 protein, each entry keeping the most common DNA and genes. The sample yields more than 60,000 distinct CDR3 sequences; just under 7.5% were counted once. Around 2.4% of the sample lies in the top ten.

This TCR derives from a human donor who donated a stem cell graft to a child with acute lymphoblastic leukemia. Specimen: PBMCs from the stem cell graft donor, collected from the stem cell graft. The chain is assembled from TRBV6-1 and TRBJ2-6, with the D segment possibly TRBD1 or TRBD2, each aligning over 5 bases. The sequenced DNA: TGTGCCAGCAGTGACGAGGGGCTCTCTGGGGCCAACGTCCTGACTTTC. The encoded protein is CASSDEGLSGANVLTF.